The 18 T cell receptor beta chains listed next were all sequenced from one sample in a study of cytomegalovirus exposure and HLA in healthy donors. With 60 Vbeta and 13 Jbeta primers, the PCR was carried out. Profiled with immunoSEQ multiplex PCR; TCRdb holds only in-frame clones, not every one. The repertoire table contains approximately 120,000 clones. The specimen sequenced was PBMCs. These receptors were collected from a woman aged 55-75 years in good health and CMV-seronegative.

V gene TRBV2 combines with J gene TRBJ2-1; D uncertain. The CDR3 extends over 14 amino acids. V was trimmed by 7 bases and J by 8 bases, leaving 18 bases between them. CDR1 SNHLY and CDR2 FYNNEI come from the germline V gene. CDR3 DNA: TGTGCCAGCACGCGGCTCTCCCCCGGATATGAGCAGTTCTTC. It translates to CASTRLSPGYEQFF.

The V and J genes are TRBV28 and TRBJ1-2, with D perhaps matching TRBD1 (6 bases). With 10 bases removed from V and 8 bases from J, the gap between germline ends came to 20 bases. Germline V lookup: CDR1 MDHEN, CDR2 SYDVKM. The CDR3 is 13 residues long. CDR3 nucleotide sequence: TGTGCCACCCAAGGGGGGGCGTTTTACGGCTACACCTTC. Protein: CATQGGAFYGYTF.

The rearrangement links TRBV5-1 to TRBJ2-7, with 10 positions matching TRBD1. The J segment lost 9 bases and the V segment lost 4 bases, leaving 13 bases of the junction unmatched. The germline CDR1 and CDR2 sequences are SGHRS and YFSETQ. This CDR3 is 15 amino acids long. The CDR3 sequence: CASSLTPGQGMGQYF. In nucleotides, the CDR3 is TGCGCCAGCAGCCTCACACCGGGACAGGGGATGGGGCAGTACTTC.

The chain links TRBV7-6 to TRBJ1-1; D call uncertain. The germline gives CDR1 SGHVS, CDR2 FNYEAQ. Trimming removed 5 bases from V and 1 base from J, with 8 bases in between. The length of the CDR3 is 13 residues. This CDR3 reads CASSPTANTEAFF. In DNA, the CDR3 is TGTGCCAGCAGCCCTACAGCGAACACTGAAGCTTTCTTT.

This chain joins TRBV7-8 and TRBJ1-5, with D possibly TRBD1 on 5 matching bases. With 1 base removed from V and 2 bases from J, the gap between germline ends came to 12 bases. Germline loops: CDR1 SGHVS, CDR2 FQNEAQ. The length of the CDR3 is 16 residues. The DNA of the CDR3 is TGTGCCAGCAGCTTAGTAGGAGGGGTCGGCAATCAGCCCCAGCATTTT. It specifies CASSLVGGVGNQPQHF.

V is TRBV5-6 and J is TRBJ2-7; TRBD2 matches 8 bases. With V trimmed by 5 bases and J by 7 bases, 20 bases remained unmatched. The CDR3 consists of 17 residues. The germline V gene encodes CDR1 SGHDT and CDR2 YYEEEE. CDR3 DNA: TGTGCCAGCAGGCACGGGCTGCGGGGGGCGGCAGGTGGGGAGCAGTACTTC. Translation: CASRHGLRGAAGGEQYF.

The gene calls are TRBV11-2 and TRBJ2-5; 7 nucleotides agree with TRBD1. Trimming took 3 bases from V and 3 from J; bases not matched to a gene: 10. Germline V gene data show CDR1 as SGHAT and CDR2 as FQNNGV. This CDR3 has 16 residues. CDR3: CASSFQLGTAKETQYF. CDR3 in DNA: TGTGCCAGCAGCTTTCAGCTCGGGACAGCTAAAGAGACCCAGTACTTC.

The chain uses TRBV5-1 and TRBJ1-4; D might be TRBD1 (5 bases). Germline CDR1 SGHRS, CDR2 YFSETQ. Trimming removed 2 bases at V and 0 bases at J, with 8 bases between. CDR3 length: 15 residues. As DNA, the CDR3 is TGCGCCAGCAGCTTATCAGGGCCAACTAATGAAAAACTGTTTTTT. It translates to CASSLSGPTNEKLFF.

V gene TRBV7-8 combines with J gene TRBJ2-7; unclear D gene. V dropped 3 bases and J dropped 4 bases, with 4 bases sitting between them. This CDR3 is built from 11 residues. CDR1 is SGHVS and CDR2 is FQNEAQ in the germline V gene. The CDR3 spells CASSLTYEQYF. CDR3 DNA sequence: TGTGCCAGCAGCTTGACTTACGAGCAGTACTTC. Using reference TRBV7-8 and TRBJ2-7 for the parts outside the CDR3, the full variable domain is GAGVSQSPRYKVAKRGQDVALRCDPISGHVSLFWYQQALGQGPEFLTYFQNEAQLDKSGLPSDRFFAERPEGSVSTLKIQRTQQEDSAVYLCASSLTYEQYFGPGTRLTVT.

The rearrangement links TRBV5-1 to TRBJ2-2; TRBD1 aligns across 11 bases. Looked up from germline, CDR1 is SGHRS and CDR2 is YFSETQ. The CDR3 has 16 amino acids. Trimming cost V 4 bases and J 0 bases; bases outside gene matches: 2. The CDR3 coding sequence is TGCGCCAGCAGCGCGGGACAGGGGGCGAACACCGGGGAGCTGTTTTTT. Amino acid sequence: CASSAGQGANTGELFF.

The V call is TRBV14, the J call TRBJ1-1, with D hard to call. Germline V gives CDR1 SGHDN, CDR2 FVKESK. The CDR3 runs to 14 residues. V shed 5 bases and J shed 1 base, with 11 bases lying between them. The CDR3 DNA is TGTGCCAGCAGCTTTGTTCCGGGGAACACTGAAGCTTTCTTT. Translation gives CASSFVPGNTEAFF.

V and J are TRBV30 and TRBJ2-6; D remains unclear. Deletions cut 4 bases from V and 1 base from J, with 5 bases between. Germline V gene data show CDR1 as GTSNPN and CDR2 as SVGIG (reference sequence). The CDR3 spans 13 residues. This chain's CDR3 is CAWTPSGANVLTF. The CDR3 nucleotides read TGTGCCTGGACCCCATCTGGGGCCAACGTCCTGACTTTC.

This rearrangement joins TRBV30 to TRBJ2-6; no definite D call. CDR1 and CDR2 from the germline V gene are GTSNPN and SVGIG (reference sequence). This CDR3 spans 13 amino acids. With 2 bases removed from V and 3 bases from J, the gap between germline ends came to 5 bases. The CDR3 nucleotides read TGTGCCTGGAGTCTCGGTGGGGCCAACGTCCTGACTTTC. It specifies CAWSLGGANVLTF. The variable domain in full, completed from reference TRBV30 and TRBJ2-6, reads SQTIHQWPATLVQPVGSPLSLECTVEGTSNPNLYWYRQAAGRGLQLLFYSVGIGQISSEVPQNLSASRPQDRQFILSSKKLLLSDSGFYLCAWSLGGANVLTFGAGSRLTVL.

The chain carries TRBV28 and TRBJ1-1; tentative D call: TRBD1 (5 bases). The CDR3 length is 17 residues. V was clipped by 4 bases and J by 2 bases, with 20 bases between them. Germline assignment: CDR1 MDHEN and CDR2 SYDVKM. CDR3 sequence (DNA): TGTGCCAGCAGTTCACCCCGGGAGGGGCTAGAAAACACTGAAGCTTTCTTT. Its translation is CASSSPREGLENTEAFF.

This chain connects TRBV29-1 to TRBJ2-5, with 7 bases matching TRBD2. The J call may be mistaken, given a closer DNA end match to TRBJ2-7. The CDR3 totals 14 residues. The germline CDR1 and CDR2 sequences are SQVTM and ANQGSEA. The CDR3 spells CSVGVRGSSYEQYF. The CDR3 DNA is TGCAGCGTCGGTGTGCGGGGGAGCTCCTACGAGCAGTACTTC.

The chain's CDR3 is CASSSLRGQGPLNTEAFF. DNA for the CDR3: TGTGCCAGCAGCTCCCTCCGGGGACAGGGGCCGCTGAACACTGAAGCTTTCTTT. V gene TRBV7-9 combines with J gene TRBJ1-1; 10 bases match TRBD1. V dropped 4 bases and J dropped 0; count of bases not matched to a gene: 11. The germline gives CDR1 SEHNR, CDR2 FQNEAQ (reference sequence). The CDR3 loop spans 18 amino acids.

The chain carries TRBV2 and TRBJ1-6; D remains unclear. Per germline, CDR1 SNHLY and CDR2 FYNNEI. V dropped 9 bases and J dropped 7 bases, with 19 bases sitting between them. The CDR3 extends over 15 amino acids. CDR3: CARGSRQDENSPLHF. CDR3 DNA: TGTGCCAGGGGGAGTAGGCAGGATGAAAATTCACCCCTCCACTTT.

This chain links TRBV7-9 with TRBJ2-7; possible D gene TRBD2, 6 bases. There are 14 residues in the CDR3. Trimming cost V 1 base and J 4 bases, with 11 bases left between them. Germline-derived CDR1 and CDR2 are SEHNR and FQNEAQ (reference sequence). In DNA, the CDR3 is TGTGCCAGCAGCTTAGTCGGAGGGGAGTACGAGCAGTACTTC. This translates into CASSLVGGEYEQYF. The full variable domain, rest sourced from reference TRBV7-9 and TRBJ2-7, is DTGVSQNPRHKITKRGQNVTFRCDPISEHNRLYWYRQTLGQGPEFLTYFQNEAQLEKSRLLSDRFSAERPKGSFSTLEIQRTEQGDSAMYLCASSLVGGEYEQYFGPGTRLTVT.